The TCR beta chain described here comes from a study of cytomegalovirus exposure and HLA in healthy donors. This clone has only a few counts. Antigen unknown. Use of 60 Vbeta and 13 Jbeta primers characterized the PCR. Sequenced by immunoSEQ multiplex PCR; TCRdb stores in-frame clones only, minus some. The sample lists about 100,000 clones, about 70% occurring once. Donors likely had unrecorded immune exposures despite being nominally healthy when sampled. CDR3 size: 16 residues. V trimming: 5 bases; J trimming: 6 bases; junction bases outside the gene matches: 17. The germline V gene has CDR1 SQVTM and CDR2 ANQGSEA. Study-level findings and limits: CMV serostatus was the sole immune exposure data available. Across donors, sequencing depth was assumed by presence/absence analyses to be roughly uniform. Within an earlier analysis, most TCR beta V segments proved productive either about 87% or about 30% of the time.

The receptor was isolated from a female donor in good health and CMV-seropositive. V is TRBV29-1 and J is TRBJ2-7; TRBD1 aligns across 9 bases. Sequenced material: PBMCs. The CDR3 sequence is CSVSSRGGQGYLEQYF. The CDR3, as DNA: TGCAGCGTTTCTTCCAGAGGGGGACAGGGCTATCTCGAGCAGTACTTC.